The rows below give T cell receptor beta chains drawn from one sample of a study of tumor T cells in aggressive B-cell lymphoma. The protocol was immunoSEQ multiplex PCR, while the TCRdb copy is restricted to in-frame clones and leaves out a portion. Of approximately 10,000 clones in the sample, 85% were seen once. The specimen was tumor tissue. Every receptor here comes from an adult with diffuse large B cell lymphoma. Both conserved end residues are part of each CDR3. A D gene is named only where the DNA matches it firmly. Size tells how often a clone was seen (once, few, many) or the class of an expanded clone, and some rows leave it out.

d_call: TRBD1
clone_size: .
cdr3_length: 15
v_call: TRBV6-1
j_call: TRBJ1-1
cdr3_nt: TGTGCCAGCAGTGAATGGGCAGGGGGAGGTACTGAAGCTTTCTTT
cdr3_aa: CASSEWAGGGTEAFF

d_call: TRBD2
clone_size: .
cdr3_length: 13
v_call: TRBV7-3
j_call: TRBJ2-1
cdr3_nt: TGTGCCAGCAGCATAACTAGCGCGAATGAGCAGTTCTTC
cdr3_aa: CASSITSANEQFF

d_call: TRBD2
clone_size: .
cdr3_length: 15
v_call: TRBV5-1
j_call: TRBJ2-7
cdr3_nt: TGCGCCAGCAGTTGGCGGGAGGGCCTGCTCTACGAGCAGTACTTC
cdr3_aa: CASSWREGLLYEQYF

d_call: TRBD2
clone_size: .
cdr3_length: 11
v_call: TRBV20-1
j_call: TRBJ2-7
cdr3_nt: TGCAGTAGCGGGAGCTCCTACGAGCAGTACTTC
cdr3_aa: CSSGSSYEQYF

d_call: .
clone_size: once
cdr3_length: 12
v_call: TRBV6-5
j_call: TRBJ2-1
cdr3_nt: TGTGCCAGCAGTTCGGACAGACGGCAGCAGTTCTTC
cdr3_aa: CASSSDRRQQFF

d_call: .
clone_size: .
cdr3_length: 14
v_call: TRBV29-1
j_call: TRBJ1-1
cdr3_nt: TGCAGCGTTGACCACGGACAGTTGAACACTGAAGCTTTCTTT
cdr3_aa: CSVDHGQLNTEAFF

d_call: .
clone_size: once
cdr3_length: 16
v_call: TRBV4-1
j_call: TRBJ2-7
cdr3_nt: TGCGCCAGCAGCCAAGATCCCTGGACACCATCCTACGAGCAGTACTTC
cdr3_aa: CASSQDPWTPSYEQYF

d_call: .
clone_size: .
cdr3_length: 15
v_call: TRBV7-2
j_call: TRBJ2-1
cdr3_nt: TGTGCCAGCCAGAGAACAGGGAGCTCCTACAATGAGCAGTTCTTC
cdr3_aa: CASQRTGSSYNEQFF

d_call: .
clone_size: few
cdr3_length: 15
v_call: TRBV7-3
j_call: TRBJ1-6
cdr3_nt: TGTGCCAGCAGCTTATTAGGGGGTTCTGATTCACCCCTCCACTTT
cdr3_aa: CASSLLGGSDSPLHF

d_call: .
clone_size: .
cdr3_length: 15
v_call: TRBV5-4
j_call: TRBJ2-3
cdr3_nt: TGTGCCAGCAGCGTGAGCAGGGGTCGAGCAGATACGCAGTATTTT
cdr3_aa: CASSVSRGRADTQYF

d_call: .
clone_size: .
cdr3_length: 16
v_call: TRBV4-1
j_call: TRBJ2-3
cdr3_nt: TGCGCCAGCAGCCAAGCCCAGGGGGGCCCCACAGATACGCAGTATTTT
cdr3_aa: CASSQAQGGPTDTQYF

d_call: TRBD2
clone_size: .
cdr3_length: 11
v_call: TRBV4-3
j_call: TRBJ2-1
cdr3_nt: TGCGCCAGCAGCCGGGGGGGGGAGCAGTTCTTC
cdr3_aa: CASSRGGEQFF

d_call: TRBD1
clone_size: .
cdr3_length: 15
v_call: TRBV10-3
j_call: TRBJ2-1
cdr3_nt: TGTGCCATCAGTGGGGGGACAGGGACCTACAATGAGCAGTTCTTC
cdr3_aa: CAISGGTGTYNEQFF

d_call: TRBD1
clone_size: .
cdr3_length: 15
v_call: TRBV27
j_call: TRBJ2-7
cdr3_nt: TGTGCCAACAGTTTTGTCAGGGGGAGCTCCTACGAGCAGTACTTC
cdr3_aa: CANSFVRGSSYEQYF

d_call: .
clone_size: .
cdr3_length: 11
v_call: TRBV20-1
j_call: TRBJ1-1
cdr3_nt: TGCAGTGCCCCCGGGGAGGCTGAAGCTTTCTTT
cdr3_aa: CSAPGEAEAFF

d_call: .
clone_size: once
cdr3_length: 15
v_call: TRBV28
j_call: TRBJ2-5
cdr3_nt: TGTGCCAGCAGTTTCGAGGCTGAGGCACAAGAGACCCAGTACTTC
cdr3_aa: CASSFEAEAQETQYF

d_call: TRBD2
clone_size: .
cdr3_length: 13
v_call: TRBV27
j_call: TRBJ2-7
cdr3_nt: TGTGCCAGCAGTTTGAGACTAGCGGGGGAGCAGTACTTC
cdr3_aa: CASSLRLAGEQYF

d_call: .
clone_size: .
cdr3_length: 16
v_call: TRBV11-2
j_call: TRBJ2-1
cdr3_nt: TGTGCCAGCAGCTTAGTCGAGAATCCTAGATACAATGAGCAGTTCTTC
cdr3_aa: CASSLVENPRYNEQFF

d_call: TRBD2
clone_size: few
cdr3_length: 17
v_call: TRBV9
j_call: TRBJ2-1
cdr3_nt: TGTGCCAGCAGCGTAGGAGGCGCGGCTAGCGGCTACAATGAGCAGTTCTTC
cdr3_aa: CASSVGGAASGYNEQFF

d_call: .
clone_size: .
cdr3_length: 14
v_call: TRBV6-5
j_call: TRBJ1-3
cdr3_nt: TGTGCCAGCGGCGGCACCTACTCTGGAAACACCATATATTTT
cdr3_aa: CASGGTYSGNTIYF

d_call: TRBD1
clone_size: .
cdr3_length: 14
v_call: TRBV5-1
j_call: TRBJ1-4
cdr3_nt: TGCGCCAGCAGCTTGGAGACAGGGGGCGAAAAACTGTTTTTT
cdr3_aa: CASSLETGGEKLFF

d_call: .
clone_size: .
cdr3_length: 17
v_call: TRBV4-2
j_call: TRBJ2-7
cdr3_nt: TGTGCCAGCAGCCATTACTATGACTCCTATCGCCCCTACGAGCAGTACTTC
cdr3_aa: CASSHYYDSYRPYEQYF

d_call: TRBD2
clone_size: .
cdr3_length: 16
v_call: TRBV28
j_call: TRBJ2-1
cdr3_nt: TGTGCCAGCAGTCCCCTGAGGACTAGCGGAAACAATGAGCAGTTCTTC
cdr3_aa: CASSPLRTSGNNEQFF

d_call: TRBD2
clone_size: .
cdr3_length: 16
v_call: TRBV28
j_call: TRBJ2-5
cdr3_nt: TGTGCCAGCAGTACCCTTTTTAGCGGGAGTCGGGGGACCCAGTACTTC
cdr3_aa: CASSTLFSGSRGTQYF

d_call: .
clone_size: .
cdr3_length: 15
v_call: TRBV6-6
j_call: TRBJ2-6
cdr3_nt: TGTGCCAGCAGCCCCCGACAACATGGGGCCAACGTCCTGACTTTC
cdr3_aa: CASSPRQHGANVLTF

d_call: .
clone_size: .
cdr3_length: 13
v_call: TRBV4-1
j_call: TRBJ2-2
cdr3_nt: TGCGCCAGCAGCCAAGCAGGGTACGGGGAGCTGTTTTTT
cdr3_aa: CASSQAGYGELFF

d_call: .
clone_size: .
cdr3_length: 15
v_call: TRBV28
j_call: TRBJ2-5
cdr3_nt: TGTGCCAGCAGTCCACGCAGGGTGTTGGGGGAGACCCAGTACTTC
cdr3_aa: CASSPRRVLGETQYF

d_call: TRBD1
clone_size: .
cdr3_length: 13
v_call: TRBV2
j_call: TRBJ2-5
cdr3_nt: TGTGCCAGCAGTGGGGACAGTAAAGAGACCCAGTACTTC
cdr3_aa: CASSGDSKETQYF

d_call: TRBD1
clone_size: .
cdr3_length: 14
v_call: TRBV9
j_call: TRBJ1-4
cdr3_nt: TGTGCCAGCAGCGTAGAGGGGGACAGGGGTAAACTGTTTTTT
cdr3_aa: CASSVEGDRGKLFF

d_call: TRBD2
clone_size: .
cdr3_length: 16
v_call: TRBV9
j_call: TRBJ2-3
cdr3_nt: TGTGCCAGCAGCGTAGGGGCTAGCGGGGGGGCGGATACGCAGTATTTT
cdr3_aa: CASSVGASGGADTQYF

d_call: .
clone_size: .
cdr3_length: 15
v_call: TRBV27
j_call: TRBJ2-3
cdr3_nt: TGTGCCAGCAGCCCAGGGTATATCGGGACAGATACGCAGTATTTT
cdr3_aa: CASSPGYIGTDTQYF

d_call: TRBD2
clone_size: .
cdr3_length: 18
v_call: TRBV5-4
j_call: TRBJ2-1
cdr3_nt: TGTGCCAGCAGCTCAGGGACTAGCGGGAGATCGTCCTACAATGAGCAGTTCTTC
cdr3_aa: CASSSGTSGRSSYNEQFF

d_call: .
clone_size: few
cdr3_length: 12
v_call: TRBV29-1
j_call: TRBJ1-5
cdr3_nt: TGCAGCGTTGGTCTTCGGAATCAGCCCCAGCATTTT
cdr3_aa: CSVGLRNQPQHF

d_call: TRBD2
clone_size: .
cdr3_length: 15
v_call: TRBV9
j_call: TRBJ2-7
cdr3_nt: TGTGCCAGCAGCCCTGGGGGCGGGAGGGACTACGAGCAGTACTTC
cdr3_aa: CASSPGGGRDYEQYF

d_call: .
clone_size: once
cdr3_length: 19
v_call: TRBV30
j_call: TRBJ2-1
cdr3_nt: TGTGCCCTTGGGGCGTGGGGCGAAAGAAGGGGTTTCTACTACAATGAGCAGTTCTTC
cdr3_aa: CALGAWGERRGFYYNEQFF

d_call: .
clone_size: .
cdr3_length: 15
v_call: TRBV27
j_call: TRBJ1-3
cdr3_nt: TGTGTCAGCAGTTCCCAGCAGGGCCCTGGAAACACCATATATTTT
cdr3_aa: CVSSSQQGPGNTIYF

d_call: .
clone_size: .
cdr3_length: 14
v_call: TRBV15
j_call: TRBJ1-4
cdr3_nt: TGTGCCACCAGCCCGACTGGGTCTAATGAAAAACTGTTTTTT
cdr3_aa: CATSPTGSNEKLFF

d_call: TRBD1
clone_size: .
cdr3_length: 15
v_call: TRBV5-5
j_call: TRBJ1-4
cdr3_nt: TGTGCCAGCAGCGACCCGGGACAGACTAATGAAAAACTGTTTTTT
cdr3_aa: CASSDPGQTNEKLFF

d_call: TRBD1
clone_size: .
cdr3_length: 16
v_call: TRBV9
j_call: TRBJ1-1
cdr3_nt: TGTGCCAGCAGCGGACGGCCGGGACAGAGGAACACTGAAGCTTTCTTT
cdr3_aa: CASSGRPGQRNTEAFF

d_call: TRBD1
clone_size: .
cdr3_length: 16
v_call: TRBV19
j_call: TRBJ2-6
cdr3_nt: TGTGCCAGTAGGCGGACAGGGCCACCCGGGGCCAACGTCCTGACTTTC
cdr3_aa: CASRRTGPPGANVLTF

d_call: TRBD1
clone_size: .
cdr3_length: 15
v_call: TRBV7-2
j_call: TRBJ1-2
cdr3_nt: TGTGCCAGCAGCACGCTGGGACAGCCTAACTATGGCTACACCTTC
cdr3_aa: CASSTLGQPNYGYTF

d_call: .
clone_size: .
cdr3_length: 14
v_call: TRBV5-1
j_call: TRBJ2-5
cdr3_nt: TGCGCCAGCAGCTTGGATGGGGGTCCGGGAGAGCAGTACTTC
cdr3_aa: CASSLDGGPGEQYF

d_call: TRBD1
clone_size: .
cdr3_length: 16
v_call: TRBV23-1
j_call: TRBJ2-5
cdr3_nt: TGCGCCAGCAGTCAATCAGCCAGGGGGCCTCGAGAGACCCAGTACTTC
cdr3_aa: CASSQSARGPRETQYF

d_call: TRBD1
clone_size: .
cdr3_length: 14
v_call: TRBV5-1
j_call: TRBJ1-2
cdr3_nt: TGCGCCAGCAGCTCGGGAGGACAGGGCTCTGGCTACACCTTC
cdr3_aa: CASSSGGQGSGYTF